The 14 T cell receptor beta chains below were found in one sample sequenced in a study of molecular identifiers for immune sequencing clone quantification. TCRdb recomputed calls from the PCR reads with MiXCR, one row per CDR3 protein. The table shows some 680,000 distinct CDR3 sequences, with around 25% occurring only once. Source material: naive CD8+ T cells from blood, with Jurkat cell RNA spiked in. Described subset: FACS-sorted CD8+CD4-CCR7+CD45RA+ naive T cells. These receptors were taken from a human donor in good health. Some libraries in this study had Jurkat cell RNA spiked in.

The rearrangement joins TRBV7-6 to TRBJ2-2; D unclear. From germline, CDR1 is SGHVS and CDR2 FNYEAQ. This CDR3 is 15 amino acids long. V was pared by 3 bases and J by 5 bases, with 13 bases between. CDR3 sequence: CASSLTAVRTGELFF. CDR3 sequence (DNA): TGTGCCAGCAGCTTGACTGCGGTTCGGACCGGGGAGCTGTTTTTT. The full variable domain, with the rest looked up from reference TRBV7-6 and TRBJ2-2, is GAGVSQSPRYKVTKRGQDVALRCDPISGHVSLYWYRQALGQGPEFLTYFNYEAQQDKSGLPNDRFSAERPEGSISTLTIQRTEQRDSAMYRCASSLTAVRTGELFFGEGSRLTVL.

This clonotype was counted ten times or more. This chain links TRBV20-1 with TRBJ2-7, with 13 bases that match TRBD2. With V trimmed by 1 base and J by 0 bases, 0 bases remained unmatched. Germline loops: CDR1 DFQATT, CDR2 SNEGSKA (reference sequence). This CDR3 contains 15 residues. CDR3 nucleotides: TGCAGTGCTAGAGGGACTAGCGGGAGCTCCTACGAGCAGTACTTC. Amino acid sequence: CSARGTSGSSYEQYF.

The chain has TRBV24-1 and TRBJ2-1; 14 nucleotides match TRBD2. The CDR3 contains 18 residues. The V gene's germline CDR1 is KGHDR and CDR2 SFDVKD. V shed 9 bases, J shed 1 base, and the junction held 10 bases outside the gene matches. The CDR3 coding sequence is TGTGCCACCTGGACTAGCGGGGGGCCGCTGGCTTCCTACAATGAGCAGTTCTTC. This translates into CATWTSGGPLASYNEQFF.

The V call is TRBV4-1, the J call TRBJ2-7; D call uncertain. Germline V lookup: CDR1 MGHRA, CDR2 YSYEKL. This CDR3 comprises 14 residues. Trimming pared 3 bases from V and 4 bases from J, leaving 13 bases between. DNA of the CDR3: TGCGCCAGCAGCCAGGATCCCCTCCGGTACGAGCAGTACTTC. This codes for CASSQDPLRYEQYF.

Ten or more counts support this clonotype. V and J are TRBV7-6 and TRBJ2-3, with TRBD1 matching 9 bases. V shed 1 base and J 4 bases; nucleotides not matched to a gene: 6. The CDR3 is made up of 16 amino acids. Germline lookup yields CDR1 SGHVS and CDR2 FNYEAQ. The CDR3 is CASSLGLQGAPDTQYF. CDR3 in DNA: TGTGCCAGCAGCTTAGGATTACAGGGGGCCCCAGATACGCAGTATTTT. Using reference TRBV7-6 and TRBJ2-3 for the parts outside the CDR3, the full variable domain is GAGVSQSPRYKVTKRGQDVALRCDPISGHVSLYWYRQALGQGPEFLTYFNYEAQQDKSGLPNDRFSAERPEGSISTLTIQRTEQRDSAMYRCASSLGLQGAPDTQYFGPGTRLTVL.

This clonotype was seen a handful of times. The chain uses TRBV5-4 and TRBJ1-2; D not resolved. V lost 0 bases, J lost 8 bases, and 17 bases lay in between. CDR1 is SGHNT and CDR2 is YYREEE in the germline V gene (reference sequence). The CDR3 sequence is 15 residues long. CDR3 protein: CASSLALAGLHGYTF. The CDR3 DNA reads TGTGCCAGCAGCTTGGCTTTGGCGGGTCTGCACGGCTACACCTTC. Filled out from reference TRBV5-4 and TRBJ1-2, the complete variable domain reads ETGVTQSPTHLIKTRGQQVTLRCSSQSGHNTVSWYQQALGQGPQFIFQYYREEENGRGNFPPRFSGLQFPNYSSELNVNALELDDSALYLCASSLALAGLHGYTFGSGTRLTVV.

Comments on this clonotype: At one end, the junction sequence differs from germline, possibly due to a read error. CDR3 sequence: CASSLLTSVLYAQSF. CDR3 nucleotide sequence: TGTGCCAGCAGTTTATTAACAAGCGTCCTCTACGCGCAGTCCTTC. V usage is TRBV28 and J usage is TRBJ2-7, with unresolved D. Germline CDR1 is MDHEN and CDR2 is SYDVKM. This CDR3 is built from 15 residues. Full variable domain (missing parts from reference TRBV28 and TRBJ2-7): DVKVTQSSRYLVKRTGEKVFLECVQDMDHENMFWYRQDPGLGLRLIYFSYDVKMKEKGDIPEGYSVSREKKERFSLILESASTNQTSMYLCASSLLTSVLYAQSFGPGTRLTVT.

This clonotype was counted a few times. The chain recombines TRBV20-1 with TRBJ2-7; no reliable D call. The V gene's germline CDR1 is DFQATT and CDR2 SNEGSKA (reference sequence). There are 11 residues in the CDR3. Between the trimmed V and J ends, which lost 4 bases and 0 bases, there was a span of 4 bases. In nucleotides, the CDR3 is TGCAGTGCTAAGTACTCCTACGAGCAGTACTTC. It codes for CSAKYSYEQYF.

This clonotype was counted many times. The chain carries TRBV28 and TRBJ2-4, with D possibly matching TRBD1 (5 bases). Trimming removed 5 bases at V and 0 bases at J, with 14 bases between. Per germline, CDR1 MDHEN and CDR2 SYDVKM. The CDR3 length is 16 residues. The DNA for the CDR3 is TGTGCCAGCAGTCCTCGACAGACCCTAGCCAAAAACATTCAGTACTTC. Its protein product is CASSPRQTLAKNIQYF.

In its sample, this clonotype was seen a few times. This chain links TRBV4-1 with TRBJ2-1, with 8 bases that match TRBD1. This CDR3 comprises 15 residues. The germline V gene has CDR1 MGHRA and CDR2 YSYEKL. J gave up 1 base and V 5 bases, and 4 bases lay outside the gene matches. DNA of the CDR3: TGCGCCAGCAGCATGGACAGGGTGTCCTACAATGAGCAGTTCTTC. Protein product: CASSMDRVSYNEQFF.

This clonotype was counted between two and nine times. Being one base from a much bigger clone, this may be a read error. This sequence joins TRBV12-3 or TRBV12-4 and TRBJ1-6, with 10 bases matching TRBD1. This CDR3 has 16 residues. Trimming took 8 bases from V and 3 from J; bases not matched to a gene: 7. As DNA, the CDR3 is TGTGCCAGCGGCCACAGGGACAGGGGCTATAATTCACCCCTCCACTTT. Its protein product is CASGHRDRGYNSPLHF.

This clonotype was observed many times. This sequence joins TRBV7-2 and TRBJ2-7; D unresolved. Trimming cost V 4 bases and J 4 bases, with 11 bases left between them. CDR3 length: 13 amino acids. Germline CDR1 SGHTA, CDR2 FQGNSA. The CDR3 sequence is CASSYYSGYEQYF. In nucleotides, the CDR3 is TGTGCCAGCAGCTACTACTCCGGATACGAGCAGTACTTC.

The CDR3 DNA is TGCAGCGTTGAAGATTGGGGGGCCCTAAGCTATGGCTACACCTTC. Residues: CSVEDWGALSYGYTF. This chain connects TRBV29-1 to TRBJ1-2, with a weak D call TRBD1 (6 bases). Germline assignment: CDR1 SQVTM and CDR2 ANQGSEA. This CDR3 is built from 15 residues. Trimming left V 0 bases short and J 4 bases short, with 15 bases between.

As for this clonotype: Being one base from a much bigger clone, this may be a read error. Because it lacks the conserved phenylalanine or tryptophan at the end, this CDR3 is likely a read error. CDR3: CASSSTLSGNTIYL. The CDR3 nucleotides are TGTGCCAGCAGCTCGACCCTCTCTGGAAACACCATATATCTT. The chain uses TRBV7-6 and TRBJ1-3; D gene unclear. Trimming pared 4 bases from V and 0 bases from J, leaving 7 bases between. Looked up from germline, CDR1 is SGHVS and CDR2 is FNYEAQ. This CDR3 comprises 14 residues.